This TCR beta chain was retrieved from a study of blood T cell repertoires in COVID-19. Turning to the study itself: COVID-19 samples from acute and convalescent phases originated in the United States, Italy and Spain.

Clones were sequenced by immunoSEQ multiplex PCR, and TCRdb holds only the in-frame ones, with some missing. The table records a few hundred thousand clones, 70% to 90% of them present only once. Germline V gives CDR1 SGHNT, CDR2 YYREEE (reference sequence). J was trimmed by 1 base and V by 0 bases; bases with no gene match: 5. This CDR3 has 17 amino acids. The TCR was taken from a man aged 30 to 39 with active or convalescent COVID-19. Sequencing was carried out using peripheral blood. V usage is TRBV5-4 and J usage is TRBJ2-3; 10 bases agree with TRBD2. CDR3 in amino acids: CASSLDSGGAGTDTQYF. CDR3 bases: TGTGCCAGCAGCTTGGACAGCGGGGGGGCCGGCACAGATACGCAGTATTTT.